This TCR beta chain was documented in a study of OX40 agonist ivuxolimab in advanced cancers. Study in general: Partial responses were achieved by three patients, one with hepatocellular carcinoma and two with cutaneous melanoma.

The germline V gene has CDR1 LNHDA and CDR2 SQIVND (reference sequence). V lost 7 bases and J 5 bases, leaving 17 bases between the germline ends. CDR3 length: 14 amino acids. Libraries were prepared by immunoSEQ multiplex PCR; TCRdb keeps only in-frame clonotypes and omits some of them. Of around 150,000 clones in the sample, approximately 90% were seen once. The receptor's source is an adult with an advanced solid tumor such as melanoma, head and neck, liver or kidney cancer. Here the sequenced sample was CD4+ or CD8+ T cells sorted from blood, taken in a trial of the OX40 agonist ivuxolimab. The V call is TRBV19, the J call TRBJ1-1; no clear D. CDR3 residues: CASTYREANTEAFF. Here the CDR3 DNA reads TGTGCCAGTACCTACCGCGAGGCAAATACTGAAGCTTTCTTT.